The T cell receptor (beta chain) described here comes from a study of control samples from healthy donors and cancer patients. Measured with immunoSEQ multiplex PCR; TCRdb has only the in-frame clones, and not every one. The sample yields some 150,000 clones, over 90% seen once. V was shortened by 0 bases and J by 3 bases, with 9 bases between the two germline ends. The germline V gene encodes CDR1 KGHSH and CDR2 LQKENI. This CDR3 has 14 amino acids. This sequence was found in a man aged 45-65 years in good health. The chain uses TRBV18 and TRBJ2-7; a possible D gene is TRBD2 (6 bases). The sequencing input was blood. Written as DNA, the CDR3 is TGTGCCAGCTCACCACCCGGGGGAGACTACGAGCAGTACTTC. Protein product: CASSPPGGDYEQYF.